These 32 T cell receptor beta chains were sequenced from one sample in a study of blood T cell repertoires in COVID-19. TCRdb keeps only in-frame clones here, not all; method: immunoSEQ multiplex PCR. The repertoire holds around 250,000 clones, with approximately 85% as singletons. Source material: PBMCs or T cells enriched from blood (not recorded which). The receptors derive from a woman aged 50 to 65 who had recovered from COVID-19.

This chain connects TRBV7-9 to TRBJ2-5, with D possibly matching TRBD2 (5 bases). V lost 8 bases to trimming and J lost 2 bases, with 15 bases between them. The CDR3 loop spans 14 amino acids. The germline gives CDR1 SEHNR, CDR2 FQNEAQ (reference sequence). Here the CDR3 DNA reads TGTGCCAGCCGAGCTTGGGAGTCTCAAGAGACCCAGTACTTC. Its protein is CASRAWESQETQYF. Variable domain in full (rest from reference TRBV7-9 and TRBJ2-5): DTGVSQNPRHKITKRGQNVTFRCDPISEHNRLYWYRQTLGQGPEFLTYFQNEAQLEKSRLLSDRFSAERPKGSFSTLEIQRTEQGDSAMYLCASRAWESQETQYFGPGTRLLVL.

This clone has only one observation. This chain links TRBV29-1 with TRBJ2-1; D is possibly TRBD2 (5 bases). CDR1 is SQVTM, CDR2 ANQGSEA, per germline. Trimming left V 7 bases short and J 8 bases short, with 9 bases between. The CDR3 consists of 10 residues. The CDR3 DNA is TGCAGCGCAGGACTGTATGAGCAGTTCTTC. It translates to CSAGLYEQFF.

V and J are TRBV19 and TRBJ1-5; D remains ambiguous. The CDR3 totals 16 residues. Germline V gene lookup returns CDR1 LNHDA and CDR2 SQIVND (reference sequence). Between the trimmed V and J ends, which lost 5 bases and 2 bases, there was a span of 16 bases. This CDR3 is CASSAGRLWGNQPQHF. The CDR3 region has the DNA TGTGCCAGTAGTGCTGGCAGGCTCTGGGGCAATCAGCCCCAGCATTTT.

This chain links TRBV27 with TRBJ1-5; D not resolved. The CDR3 has 14 residues. V was clipped by 4 bases and J by 1 base, with 8 bases between them. Germline V CDR1 and CDR2: MNHEY, SMNVEV (reference sequence). In DNA, the CDR3 is TGTGCCAGCAGTTCGTCGGGAAGCAATCAGCCCCAGCATTTT. This sequence encodes CASSSSGSNQPQHF.

The chain carries TRBV7-8 and TRBJ2-3; D is unclear. The CDR3 sequence is 12 residues long. V was trimmed by 5 bases and J by 3 bases, leaving 6 bases between them. Germline V lookup: CDR1 SGHVS, CDR2 FQNEAQ. The CDR3 region is CASSSPTDTQYF. As DNA, the CDR3 is TGTGCCAGCAGCAGCCCGACAGATACGCAGTATTTT.

This clone showed up just once. The chain uses TRBV21-1 and TRBJ2-7; the table calls TRBD1, which could not be checked here. TRBV21-1 is a recognized pseudogene. The CDR3 length is 16 residues. CDR3 nucleotide sequence: TGTGCCAGCAGCAATCTTCAGGGGGCAAGCGCCTACGAGCAGTACTTC. Translated: CASSNLQGASAYEQYF.

The chain has TRBV5-1 and TRBJ2-3; D is unresolved. Germline-derived CDR1 and CDR2 are SGHRS and YFSETQ. V dropped 2 bases and J dropped 1 base, with 8 bases sitting between them. CDR3 length: 14 residues. CDR3 sequence (DNA): TGCGCCAGCAGCTTAAGGAGCGGCACAGATACGCAGTATTTT. Its translation: CASSLRSGTDTQYF.

This clone showed up just a few times. The genes are TRBV28 and TRBJ1-4; weak D call: TRBD1 (5 bases). V dropped 8 bases and J dropped 6 bases, with 13 bases sitting between them. CDR3 length equals 13 residues. Germline CDR1 is MDHEN and CDR2 is SYDVKM. Written as DNA, the CDR3 is TGTGCCAGCCTACGTCAGGGCTATGAAAAACTGTTTTTT. It translates to CASLRQGYEKLFF.

This chain uses TRBV2 with TRBJ1-4; 7 bases agree with TRBD1. Germline V gene sequence: CDR1 SNHLY, CDR2 FYNNEI. The J segment lost 5 bases and the V segment lost 4 bases, leaving 1 base of the junction unmatched. The CDR3 consists of 13 residues. CDR3 coding DNA: TGTGCCAGCAGTGGGACAGGAAATGAAAAACTGTTTTTT. It codes for CASSGTGNEKLFF. The full variable domain, rest sourced from reference TRBV2 and TRBJ1-4, is EPEVTQTPSHQVTQMGQEVILRCVPISNHLYFYWYRQILGQKVEFLVSFYNNEISEKSEIFDDQFSVERPDGSNFTLKIRSTKLEDSAMYFCASSGTGNEKLFFGSGTQLSVL.

This chain links TRBV13 with TRBJ2-5, with 12 bases identical to TRBD1. The trim removed 6 bases at V and 5 bases at J, leaving 10 bases unmatched. The CDR3 covers 16 residues. Per the germline V gene, CDR1 is PRHDT and CDR2 is FYEKMQ (reference sequence). The CDR3 loop reads CASSCTGTGGFETQYF. The CDR3 region has the DNA TGTGCCAGCAGTTGCACCGGGACAGGGGGCTTCGAGACCCAGTACTTC.

The rearrangement joins TRBV28 to TRBJ2-3; D is unclear. V was pared by 7 bases and J by 0 bases, with 14 bases between. From germline, CDR1 is MDHEN and CDR2 SYDVKM. CDR3 length equals 15 residues. The CDR3 protein is CASNVAATSTDTQYF. The CDR3 DNA follows: TGTGCCAGCAATGTCGCTGCTACTAGCACAGATACGCAGTATTTT.

This CDR3 is CATSDATQGQHYGYTF. CDR3 DNA: TGTGCCACCAGTGACGCAACCCAGGGACAGCACTATGGCTACACCTTC. The V gene is TRBV24-1, the J gene TRBJ1-2; 7 bases are a match to TRBD1. Germline V gene data show CDR1 as KGHDR and CDR2 as SFDVKD. Unmatched junction bases numbered 10, after V lost 4 bases and J lost 3 bases. The CDR3 has 16 amino acids.

The V call is TRBV27, the J call TRBJ2-6; TRBD1 is a possible D gene (5 bases). The CDR3 runs to 19 residues. Germline values: CDR1 MNHEY, CDR2 SMNVEV (reference sequence). The V end lost 5 bases, the J end lost 0 bases, and 20 bases lay between the germline ends. CDR3 sequence (DNA): TGTGCCAGCAGTGTGGTGTCCCAGGGCCCCTACTCTGGGGCCAACGTCCTGACTTTC. Its translation is CASSVVSQGPYSGANVLTF.

The V and J genes are TRBV28 and TRBJ1-6; TRBD1 might be the D (5 bases). Trimming pared 8 bases from V and 8 bases from J, leaving 13 bases between. Per germline, CDR1 MDHEN and CDR2 SYDVKM. The CDR3 is 13 residues long. CDR3 region: CASRRVGDSPLHF. In nucleotides, the CDR3 is TGTGCCAGCCGCAGGGTAGGGGATTCACCCCTCCACTTT. Complete variable domain (other parts from reference TRBV28 and TRBJ1-6): DVKVTQSSRYLVKRTGEKVFLECVQDMDHENMFWYRQDPGLGLRLIYFSYDVKMKEKGDIPEGYSVSREKKERFSLILESASTNQTSMYLCASRRVGDSPLHFGNGTRLTVT.

This chain links TRBV10-2 with TRBJ1-1; D unclear. The V end was cut by 3 bases, the J end by 9 bases, with 14 bases between. Germline lookup yields CDR1 WSHSY and CDR2 SAAADI. The CDR3 has 13 amino acids. CDR3 DNA sequence: TGCGCCAGCAGTGATGTTGGCGGGTTTAAAGCTTTCTTT. Amino acids: CASSDVGGFKAFF.

The chain employs TRBV9 and TRBJ2-5; 7 bases are shared with TRBD1. The germline V gene encodes CDR1 SGDLS and CDR2 YYNGEE. V dropped 3 bases and J dropped 2; count of bases not matched to a gene: 1. The CDR3 sequence is 13 residues long. Written as DNA, the CDR3 is TGTGCCAGCAGCGCAGGGGGACAAGAGACCCAGTACTTC. It is translated as CASSAGGQETQYF.

The DNA of the CDR3 is TGTGCCACCAGCAGAGATTCCCGCAATGAGCAGTTCTTC. Its protein is CATSRDSRNEQFF. V is TRBV15 and J is TRBJ2-1; no definite D call. CDR1 is LNHNV and CDR2 is YYDKDF in the germline V gene (reference sequence). The CDR3 sequence is 13 residues long. Trimming left V 0 bases short and J 6 bases short, with 6 bases between.

Details on this clone: In the same sample, other DNA sequences code for this CDR3. The J gene is TRBJ2-7, the V gene TRBV5-1; 8 bases fit TRBD1. The CDR3 is 14 amino acids. Germline CDR1 reads SGHRS; CDR2 reads YFSETQ. With V trimmed by 4 bases and J by 4 bases, 7 bases remained unmatched. The CDR3 region is CASSLGQGAYEQYF. CDR3 nucleotide sequence: TGCGCCAGCAGCCTGGGGCAGGGGGCGTACGAGCAGTACTTC.

The rearrangement links TRBV5-4 to TRBJ2-1; D is uncertain. V dropped 4 bases and J dropped 0 bases, with 14 bases sitting between them. CDR1 SGHNT and CDR2 YYREEE come from the germline V gene (reference sequence). This CDR3 is 16 amino acids long. CDR3 coding DNA: TGTGCCAGCAGCCAAAAGAGGATAAGCTCCTACAATGAGCAGTTCTTC. Translated, it gives CASSQKRISSYNEQFF. Complete variable domain (other parts from reference TRBV5-4 and TRBJ2-1): ETGVTQSPTHLIKTRGQQVTLRCSSQSGHNTVSWYQQALGQGPQFIFQYYREEENGRGNFPPRFSGLQFPNYSSELNVNALELDDSALYLCASSQKRISSYNEQFFGPGTRLTVL.

The chain combines TRBV15 with TRBJ1-5; 7 nucleotides agree with TRBD1. CDR1 LNHNV and CDR2 YYDKDF come from the germline V gene (reference sequence). This CDR3 is built from 14 residues. J lost 5 bases, V lost 8 bases, and 9 bases had no gene match. CDR3 bases: TGTGCCACCGACCCCGGGACAGAATATCAGCCCCAGCATTTT. Protein: CATDPGTEYQPQHF.

Regarding this clone: The sample contains more than one DNA sequence encoding this CDR3. This chain connects TRBV7-8 to TRBJ1-5, with 7 bases matching TRBD1. CDR1 SGHVS and CDR2 FQNEAQ come from the germline V gene. J was trimmed by 4 bases and V by 4 bases; bases with no gene match: 1. The CDR3 length is 13 residues. The CDR3 sequence is CASSSGQNQPQHF. The CDR3 DNA is TGTGCCAGCAGCTCGGGACAGAATCAGCCCCAGCATTTT.

This clone was seen a few times. V and J are TRBV3-1 (or the pseudogene TRBV3-2) and TRBJ1-3, with 8 nucleotides matching TRBD1. J was trimmed by 4 bases and V by 5 bases; bases with no gene match: 1. Germline CDR1 is LGHDT and CDR2 is YNNKEL (reference sequence). This CDR3 has 13 residues. For the CDR3, the DNA is TGTGCCAGCAGCTACAGGGGGGGAAACACCATATATTTT. As protein: CASSYRGGNTIYF.

V and J are TRBV5-1 and TRBJ2-4; 13 bases align to TRBD2. Germline-derived CDR1 and CDR2 are SGHRS and YFSETQ. This CDR3 is 21 amino acids long. The ends lost 0 bases at V and 8 bases at J; junction bases unmatched: 20. CDR3: CASSLAGSSGTSGTRWDIQYF. The CDR3 nucleotides are TGCGCCAGCAGCTTGGCCGGATCCTCCGGGACTAGCGGGACCAGGTGGGACATTCAGTACTTC.

The genes are TRBV7-3 and TRBJ1-1; no firm D call. CDR1 is SGHTA and CDR2 is FQGTGA in the germline V gene. V dropped 6 bases and J dropped 3 bases, with 14 bases sitting between them. This CDR3 region has 14 residues. This CDR3 reads CASRAGSKDTEAFF. The CDR3 DNA is TGTGCCAGCAGGGCAGGATCGAAGGACACTGAAGCTTTCTTT.

The table lists this clone with a few counts. The chain employs TRBV2 and TRBJ1-3, with TRBD1 matching 7 bases. Per the germline V gene, CDR1 is SNHLY and CDR2 is FYNNEI. The J segment lost 4 bases and the V segment lost 4 bases, leaving 7 bases of the junction unmatched. This CDR3 is 15 amino acids long. In DNA form, the CDR3 reads TGTGCCAGCAGTGCCGACAGGGTCTCCGGAAACACCATATATTTT. Translated, it gives CASSADRVSGNTIYF.

This clone was seen a handful of times. V usage is TRBV28 and J usage is TRBJ1-6; 7 bases agree with TRBD1. The germline V gene has CDR1 MDHEN and CDR2 SYDVKM. CDR3 length equals 14 residues. The V segment lost 5 bases and the J segment 9 bases; nucleotides outside the gene matches: 7. CDR3 sequence (DNA): TGTGCCAGCAGTCTCGACAGGGTCGGTTCACCCCTCCACTTT. Amino acids: CASSLDRVGSPLHF.

The chain links TRBV2 to TRBJ2-3; 10 bases match TRBD2. CDR1 is SNHLY and CDR2 is FYNNEI in the germline V gene. Trimming removed 9 bases from V and 2 bases from J; junction bases left unmatched: 20. CDR3 length: 19 amino acids. The CDR3 region is CARRGAGTSVAIPTDTQYF. DNA for the CDR3: TGTGCCAGAAGAGGCGCCGGGACTAGCGTAGCGATCCCCACAGATACGCAGTATTTT.

This chain links TRBV10-3 with TRBJ2-3; D not resolved. The germline V gene encodes CDR1 ENHRY and CDR2 SYGVKD. V gave up 2 bases and J gave up 5 bases, with 8 bases separating them. The CDR3 contains 13 residues. The CDR3 bases are TGTGCCATCAGTGAGCCGAGCCGAGATACGCAGTATTTT. This codes for CAISEPSRDTQYF.

The rearrangement links TRBV28 to TRBJ1-2; TRBD1 aligns across 10 bases. Germline values: CDR1 MDHEN, CDR2 SYDVKM. Trimming took 8 bases from V and 4 from J; bases not matched to a gene: 4. This CDR3 spans 13 amino acids. CDR3 protein: CASEGQGPYGYTF. Here the CDR3 DNA reads TGTGCCAGCGAGGGACAGGGGCCCTATGGCTACACCTTC.

This rearrangement joins TRBV13 to TRBJ2-7, with 9 bases that match TRBD1. Trimming at V came to 5 bases and at J to 9 bases, leaving 8 bases not matched to a gene. Germline CDR1 and CDR2: PRHDT and FYEKMQ (reference sequence). This CDR3 comprises 13 residues. CDR3 nucleotides: TGTGCCAGCAGCGTCGGACAGGGGTCAGGGCAGTACTTC. Translating it yields CASSVGQGSGQYF. The entire variable domain, with the rest obtained from reference TRBV13 and TRBJ2-7, is as follows: AAGVIQSPRHLIKEKRETATLKCYPIPRHDTVYWYQQGPGQDPQFLISFYEKMQSDKGSIPDRFSAQQFSDYHSELNMSSLELGDSALYFCASSVGQGSGQYFGPGTRLTVT.

This chain uses TRBV28 with TRBJ1-2; TRBD1 aligns across 7 bases. This CDR3 has 14 amino acids. In germline, CDR1 is MDHEN, CDR2 SYDVKM. Losses at the gene ends were 10 bases for V and 8 bases for J; bases not matched to a gene: 16. This CDR3 reads CATPRTGPYQGYTF. The CDR3 bases are TGTGCCACTCCAAGGACAGGCCCATACCAAGGCTACACCTTC.

The chain has TRBV11-3 and TRBJ2-6; weak D call: TRBD2 (5 bases). The CDR3 consists of 15 residues. The V end was cut by 5 bases, the J end by 2 bases, with 10 bases between. In germline, CDR1 is SGHNT, CDR2 YENEEA. The CDR3 sequence is CASSPGNPGANVLTF. The CDR3, as DNA: TGTGCCAGCAGCCCGGGGAACCCTGGGGCCAACGTCCTGACTTTC.